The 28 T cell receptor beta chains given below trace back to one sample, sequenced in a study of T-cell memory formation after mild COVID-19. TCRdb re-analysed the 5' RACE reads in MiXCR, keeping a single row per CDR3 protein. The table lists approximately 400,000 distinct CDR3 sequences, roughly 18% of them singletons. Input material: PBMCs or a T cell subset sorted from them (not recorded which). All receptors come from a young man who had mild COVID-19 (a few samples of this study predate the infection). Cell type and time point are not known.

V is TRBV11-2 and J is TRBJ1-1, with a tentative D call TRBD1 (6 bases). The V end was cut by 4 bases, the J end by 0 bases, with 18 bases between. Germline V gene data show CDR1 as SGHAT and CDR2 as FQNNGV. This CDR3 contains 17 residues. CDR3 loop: CASSSGGAEGLNTEAFF. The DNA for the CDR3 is TGTGCCAGCAGCTCTGGGGGGGCGGAGGGTTTGAACACTGAAGCTTTCTTT.

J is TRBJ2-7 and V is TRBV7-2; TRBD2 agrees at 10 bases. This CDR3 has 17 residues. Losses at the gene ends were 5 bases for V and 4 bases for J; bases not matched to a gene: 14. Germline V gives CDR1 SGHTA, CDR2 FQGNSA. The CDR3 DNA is TGTGCCAGCAGCCCCCAGGGGCAGCGGGAGGGCCGTTACGAGCAGTACTTC. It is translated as CASSPQGQREGRYEQYF.

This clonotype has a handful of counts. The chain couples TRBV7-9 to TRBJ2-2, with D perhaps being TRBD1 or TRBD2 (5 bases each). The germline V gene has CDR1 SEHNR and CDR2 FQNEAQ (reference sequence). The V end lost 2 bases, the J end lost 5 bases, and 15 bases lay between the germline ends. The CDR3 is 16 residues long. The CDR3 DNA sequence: TGTGCCAGCAGCTTACCGAGAGGGGCCGGAACCGGGGAGCTGTTTTTT. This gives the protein CASSLPRGAGTGELFF.

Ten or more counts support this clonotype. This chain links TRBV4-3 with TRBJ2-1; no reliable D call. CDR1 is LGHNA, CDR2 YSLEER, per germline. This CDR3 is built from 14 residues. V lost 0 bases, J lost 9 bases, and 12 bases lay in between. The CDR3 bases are TGCGCCAGCAGCCAAGACATCCCCGCACCTGAGCAGTTCTTC. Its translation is CASSQDIPAPEQFF.

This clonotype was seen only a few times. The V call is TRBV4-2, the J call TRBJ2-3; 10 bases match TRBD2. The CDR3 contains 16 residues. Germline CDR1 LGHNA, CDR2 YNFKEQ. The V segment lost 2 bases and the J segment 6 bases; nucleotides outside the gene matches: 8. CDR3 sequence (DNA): TGTGCCAGCAGCCAACTAGCGGGGGAAACAGGGGATACGCAGTATTTT. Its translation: CASSQLAGETGDTQYF.

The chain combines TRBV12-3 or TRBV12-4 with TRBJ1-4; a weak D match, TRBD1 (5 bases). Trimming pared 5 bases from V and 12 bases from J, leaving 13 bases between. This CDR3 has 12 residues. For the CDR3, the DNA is TGTGCCAGCAGTGATGGGGGATATGAACTGTTTTTT. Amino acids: CASSDGGYELFF.

DNA of the CDR3: TGTGCCAGCAGCAGACGGGAGCGGGGGAGCACAGATACGCAGTATTTT. The encoded protein is CASSRRERGSTDTQYF. The chain couples TRBV7-2 to TRBJ2-3; 8 bases fit TRBD2. V was clipped by 5 bases and J by 0 bases; unmatched bases: 7. The CDR3 extends over 16 amino acids. Germline CDR1 and CDR2: SGHTA and FQGNSA.

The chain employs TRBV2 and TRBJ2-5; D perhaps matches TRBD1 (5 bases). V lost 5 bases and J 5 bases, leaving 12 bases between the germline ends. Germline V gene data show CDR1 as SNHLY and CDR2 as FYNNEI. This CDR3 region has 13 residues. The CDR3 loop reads CASSRGLWETQYF. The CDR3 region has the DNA TGTGCCAGCAGTAGGGGCCTCTGGGAGACCCAGTACTTC.

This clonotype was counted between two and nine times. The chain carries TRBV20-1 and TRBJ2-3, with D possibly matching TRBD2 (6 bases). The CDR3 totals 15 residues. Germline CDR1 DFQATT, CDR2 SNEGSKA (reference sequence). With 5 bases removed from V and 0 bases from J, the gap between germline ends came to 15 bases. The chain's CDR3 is CSAPQGGSSTDTQYF. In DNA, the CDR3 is TGCAGTGCTCCCCAGGGAGGTTCGAGCACAGATACGCAGTATTTT.

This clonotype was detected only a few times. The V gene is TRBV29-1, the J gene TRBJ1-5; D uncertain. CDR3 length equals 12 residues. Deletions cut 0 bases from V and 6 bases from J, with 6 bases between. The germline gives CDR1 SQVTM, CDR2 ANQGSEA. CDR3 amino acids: CSVEDRGQPQHF. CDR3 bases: TGCAGCGTTGAAGATAGAGGTCAGCCCCAGCATTTT.

CDR3 in amino acids: CASSRGPQGAETQYF. CDR3 DNA: TGTGCCAGCAGCCGGGGCCCCCAGGGGGCGGAGACCCAGTACTTC. The rearrangement joins TRBV7-2 to TRBJ2-5, with TRBD1 matching 8 bases. J gave up 5 bases and V 5 bases, and 10 bases lay outside the gene matches. The CDR3 is 15 amino acids. The germline V gene has CDR1 SGHTA and CDR2 FQGNSA. The variable domain in full, completed from reference TRBV7-2 and TRBJ2-5, reads GAGVSQSPSNKVTEKGKDVELRCDPISGHTALYWYRQSLGQGLEFLIYFQGNSAPDKSGLPSDRFSAERTGGSVSTLTIQRTQQEDSAVYLCASSRGPQGAETQYFGPGTRLLVL.

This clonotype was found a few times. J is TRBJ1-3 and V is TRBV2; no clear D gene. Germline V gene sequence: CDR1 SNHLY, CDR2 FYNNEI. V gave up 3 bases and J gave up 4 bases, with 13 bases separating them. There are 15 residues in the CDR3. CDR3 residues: CASSDTTWRGNTIYF. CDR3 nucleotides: TGTGCCAGCAGTGATACTACCTGGCGGGGAAACACCATATATTTT.

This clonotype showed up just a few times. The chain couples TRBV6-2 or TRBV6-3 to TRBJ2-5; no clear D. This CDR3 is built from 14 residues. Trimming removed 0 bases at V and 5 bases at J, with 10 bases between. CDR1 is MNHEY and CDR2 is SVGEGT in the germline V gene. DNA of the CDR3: TGTGCCAGCAGTTACTCCGGTGGTTGGGAGACCCAGTACTTC. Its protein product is CASSYSGGWETQYF.

CDR3 sequence reads: CACQTYNEQFF. CDR3 sequence (DNA): TGTGCCTGCCAAACCTACAATGAGCAGTTCTTC. The chain has TRBV30 and TRBJ2-1; D is uncertain. Germline V CDR1 and CDR2: GTSNPN, SVGIG (reference sequence). The CDR3 contains 11 residues. Trimming removed 6 bases from V and 2 bases from J, with 5 bases in between.

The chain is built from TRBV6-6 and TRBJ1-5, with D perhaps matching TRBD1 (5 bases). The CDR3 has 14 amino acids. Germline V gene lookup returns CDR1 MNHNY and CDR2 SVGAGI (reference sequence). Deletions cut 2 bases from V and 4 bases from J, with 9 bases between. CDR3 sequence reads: CASSYAAGNQPQHF. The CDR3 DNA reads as TGTGCCAGCAGTTACGCGGCAGGGAATCAGCCCCAGCATTTT.

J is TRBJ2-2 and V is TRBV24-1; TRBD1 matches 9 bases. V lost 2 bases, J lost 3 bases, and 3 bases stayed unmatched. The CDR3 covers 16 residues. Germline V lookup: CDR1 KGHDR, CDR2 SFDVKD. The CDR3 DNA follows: TGTGCCACCAGTGATTCTGGACAGGGGTACACCGGGGAGCTGTTTTTT. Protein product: CATSDSGQGYTGELFF.

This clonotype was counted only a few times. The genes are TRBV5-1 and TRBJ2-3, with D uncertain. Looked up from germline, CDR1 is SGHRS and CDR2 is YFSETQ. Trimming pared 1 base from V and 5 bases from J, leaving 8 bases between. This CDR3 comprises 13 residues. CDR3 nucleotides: TGCGCCAGCAGCTTGCAGGCACTAGATACGCAGTATTTT. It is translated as CASSLQALDTQYF.

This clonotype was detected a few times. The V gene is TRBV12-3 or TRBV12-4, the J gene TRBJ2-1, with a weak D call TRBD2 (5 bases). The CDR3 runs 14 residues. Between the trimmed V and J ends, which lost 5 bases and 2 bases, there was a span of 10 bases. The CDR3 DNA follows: TGTGCCAGCAGTGTCAGCGGAGCCTACAATGAGCAGTTCTTC. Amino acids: CASSVSGAYNEQFF.

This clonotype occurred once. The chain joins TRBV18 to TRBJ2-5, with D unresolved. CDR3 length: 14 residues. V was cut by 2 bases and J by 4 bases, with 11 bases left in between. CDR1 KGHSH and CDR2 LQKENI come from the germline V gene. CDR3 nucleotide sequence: TGTGCCAGCTCACCAGGTAGCCCCGGAGAGACCCAGTACTTC. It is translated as CASSPGSPGETQYF.

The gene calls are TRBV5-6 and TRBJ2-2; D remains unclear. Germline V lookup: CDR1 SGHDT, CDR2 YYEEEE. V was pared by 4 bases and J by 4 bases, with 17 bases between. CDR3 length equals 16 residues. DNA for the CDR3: TGTGCCAGCAGCCGACGGAATCGTACCTTCACCGGGGAGCTGTTTTTT. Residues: CASSRRNRTFTGELFF.

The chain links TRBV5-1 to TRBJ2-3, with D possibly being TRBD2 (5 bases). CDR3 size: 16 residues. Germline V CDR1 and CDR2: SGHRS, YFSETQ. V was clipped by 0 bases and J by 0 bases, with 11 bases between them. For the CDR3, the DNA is TGCGCCAGCAGCTTGGACACGGACTCTAGCACAGATACGCAGTATTTT. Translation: CASSLDTDSSTDTQYF.

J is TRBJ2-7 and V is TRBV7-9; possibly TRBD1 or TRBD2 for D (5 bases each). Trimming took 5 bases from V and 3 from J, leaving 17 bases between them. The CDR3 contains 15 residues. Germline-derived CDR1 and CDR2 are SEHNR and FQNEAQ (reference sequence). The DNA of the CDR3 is TGTGCCAGCAGCCACGGGGCGGGTGGGAGCTACGAGCAGTACGTC. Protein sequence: CASSHGAGGSYEQYV.

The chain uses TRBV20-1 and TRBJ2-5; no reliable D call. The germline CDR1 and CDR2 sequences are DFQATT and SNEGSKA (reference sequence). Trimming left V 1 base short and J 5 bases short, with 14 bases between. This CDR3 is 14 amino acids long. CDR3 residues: CSARVFFEAETQYF. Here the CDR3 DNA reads TGCAGTGCTAGAGTCTTCTTCGAGGCGGAGACCCAGTACTTC.

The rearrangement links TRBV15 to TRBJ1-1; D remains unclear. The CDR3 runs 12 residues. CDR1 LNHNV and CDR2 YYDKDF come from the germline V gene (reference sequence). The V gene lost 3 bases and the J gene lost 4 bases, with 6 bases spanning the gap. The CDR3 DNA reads TGTGCCACCAGCAGTATTTTCACTGAAGCTTTCTTT. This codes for CATSSIFTEAFF.

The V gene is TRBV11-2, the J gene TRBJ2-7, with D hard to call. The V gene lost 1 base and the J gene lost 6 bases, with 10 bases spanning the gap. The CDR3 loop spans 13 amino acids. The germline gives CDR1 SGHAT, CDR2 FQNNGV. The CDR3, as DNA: TGTGCCAGCAGCTTAGTGGGGTTGAGCGAGCAGTACGTC. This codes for CASSLVGLSEQYV.

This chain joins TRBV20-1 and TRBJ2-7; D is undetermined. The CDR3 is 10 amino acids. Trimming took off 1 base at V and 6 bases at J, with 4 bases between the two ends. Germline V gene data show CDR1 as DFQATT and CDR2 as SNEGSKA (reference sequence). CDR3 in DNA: TGCAGTGCTAGAGTTTGCGAGCAGTACGTC. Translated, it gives CSARVCEQYV.

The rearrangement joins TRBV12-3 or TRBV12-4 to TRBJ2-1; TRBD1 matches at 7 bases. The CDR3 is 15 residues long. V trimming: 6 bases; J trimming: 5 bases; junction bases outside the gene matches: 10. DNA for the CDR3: TGTGCCAGCAGCATCCAGACAGGGATTCACAATGAGCAGTTCTTC. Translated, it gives CASSIQTGIHNEQFF.

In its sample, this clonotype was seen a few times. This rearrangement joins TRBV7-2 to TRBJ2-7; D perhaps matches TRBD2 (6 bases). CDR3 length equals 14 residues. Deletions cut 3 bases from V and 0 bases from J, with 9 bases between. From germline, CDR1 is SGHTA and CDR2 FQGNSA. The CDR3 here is CASSFGTDSYEQYF. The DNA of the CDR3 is TGTGCCAGCAGCTTTGGGACTGACTCCTACGAGCAGTACTTC.